The 9 T cell receptor beta chains given below trace back to one sample, sequenced in a study of T cells in localized non-small cell lung cancer. Generated by immunoSEQ multiplex PCR, the TCRdb table keeps only in-frame clones and is missing some. The sample consists of about 17,000 clones, 90% of them appearing once. Sequenced here: peripheral blood mononuclear cells, sampled before any cancer treatment. The source of these receptors is a woman aged 40-70 years with stage III lung adenocarcinoma.

The chain recombines TRBV5-1 with TRBJ2-7; no definite D call. Germline CDR1 is SGHRS and CDR2 is YFSETQ. V shed 1 base and J shed 1 base, with 3 bases lying between them. The CDR3 is 12 residues long. The CDR3 DNA reads as TGCGCCAGCAGCTTGCCATCCTACGAGCAGTACTTC. Translation gives CASSLPSYEQYF.

The sample holds a few counts of this clone. V and J are TRBV4-3 and TRBJ1-5; D is uncertain. The CDR3 covers 13 residues. With 0 bases removed from V and 1 base from J, the gap between germline ends came to 1 base. The germline V gene encodes CDR1 LGHNA and CDR2 YSLEER. As DNA, the CDR3 is TGCGCCAGCAGCCAAGAAAGCAATCAGCCCCAGCATTTT. Its protein product is CASSQESNQPQHF.

The V and J genes are TRBV5-6 and TRBJ1-5; no clear D gene. The V end was cut by 1 base, the J end by 8 bases, with 13 bases between. Germline CDR1 is SGHDT and CDR2 is YYEEEE. The CDR3 is 14 residues long. CDR3 sequence: CASSLSGMSKPQHF. The CDR3, as DNA: TGTGCCAGCAGCTTGTCGGGAATGAGTAAGCCCCAGCATTTT.

V is TRBV5-4 and J is TRBJ1-1; D ambiguous. V was shortened by 0 bases and J by 4 bases, with 13 bases between the two germline ends. Germline loops: CDR1 SGHNT, CDR2 YYREEE (reference sequence). The CDR3 consists of 15 residues. Written as DNA, the CDR3 is TGTGCCAGCAGCTTGGGGCTCGGGTCGGGCACTGAAGCTTTCTTT. It codes for CASSLGLGSGTEAFF.

This clone was picked up a small number of times. V gene TRBV29-1 combines with J gene TRBJ2-1; 8 bases map to TRBD1. Unmatched junction bases numbered 11, after V lost 1 base and J lost 9 bases. In germline, CDR1 is SQVTM, CDR2 ANQGSEA. The CDR3 is 15 residues long. CDR3 bases: TGCAGCGTTGAAGCGACGGCACAGGGGGGAGTTGAGCAGTTCTTC. It codes for CSVEATAQGGVEQFF.

This clone was detected only a few times. The rearrangement uses TRBV6-6 and TRBJ2-5; D remains ambiguous. V was pared by 4 bases and J by 3 bases, with 6 bases between. CDR3 size: 12 residues. Looked up from germline, CDR1 is MNHNY and CDR2 is SVGAGI (reference sequence). CDR3 sequence reads: CASSFVEETQYF. CDR3 bases: TGTGCCAGCAGTTTTGTTGAAGAGACCCAGTACTTC.

The CDR3 protein is CASSLAGSLGLAGVRTYEQYF. The CDR3 DNA follows: TGTGCCAGCAGTTTAGCAGGGTCCCTCGGACTAGCGGGAGTAAGAACCTACGAGCAGTACTTC. The rearrangement uses TRBV27 and TRBJ2-7; the match to TRBD2 covers 13 bases. The V gene's germline CDR1 is MNHEY and CDR2 SMNVEV (reference sequence). This CDR3 is built from 21 residues. J lost 2 bases, V lost 2 bases, and 18 bases had no gene match.

This chain links TRBV9 with TRBJ2-1; the D is unclear. V was trimmed by 4 bases and J by 6 bases, leaving 8 bases between them. Germline CDR1 SGDLS, CDR2 YYNGEE. The CDR3 extends over 12 amino acids. The CDR3 sequence: CASSISLNEQFF. CDR3 nucleotide sequence: TGTGCCAGCAGCATCAGCCTCAATGAGCAGTTCTTC.

V usage is TRBV6-5 and J usage is TRBJ1-2; TRBD1 agrees at 11 bases. This CDR3 is built from 13 residues. V shed 6 bases, J shed 7 bases, and the junction held 4 bases outside the gene matches. Per germline, CDR1 MNHEY and CDR2 SVGAGI. Written as DNA, the CDR3 is TGTGCCAGCAGGTGGACAGGGGGCGTTGGCTACACCTTC. Its translation is CASRWTGGVGYTF.